The clone carrying this T cell receptor (beta chain) was recorded many times. What it binds is unknown. The source of the sample is a study of T cells after yellow fever vaccination. Study-level findings and limits: Faster peaking, at day 5 versus 15, marked a secondary response that was weaker. Just a small share of clonotypes turned up in the CD4 compartment as well as the CD8 compartment.

The CDR3 totals 13 residues. The V end lost 1 base, the J end lost 5 bases, and 8 bases lay between the germline ends. Germline values: CDR1 SGHTA, CDR2 FQGTGA. TCRdb redid the calling of the 5' RACE reads with MiXCR, one entry per CDR3 protein. The sample comprises roughly 120,000 distinct CDR3 sequences, approximately 7.1% of which are singletons, and 2.7% rests with the top ten. The specimen comprised CD4+ T cells sorted from PBMCs, sampled about 49 days after the first yellow fever vaccination. This sequence originates from a man aged 18 to 30 who received the YFV17D yellow fever vaccine. The gene calls are TRBV7-3 and TRBJ2-5; D unclear. The CDR3 here is CASSLSSGETQYF. As DNA, the CDR3 is TGTGCCAGCAGCTTAAGCTCCGGGGAGACCCAGTACTTC.